Shown below are 15 T cell receptor beta chains from a single sample sequenced in a study of blood T cells in healthy people across ages. Sample-barcoded 5' priming and a J-beta primer mix drove a second PCR of about 6 to 12 cycles. In TCRdb, the 5' RACE reads were re-called with MiXCR into one record per CDR3 protein. In the table there are 1.5 million to 1.9 million distinct CDR3 sequences, roughly two fifths of which are singletons. The sample comprised blood. The receptor set was obtained from a woman younger than 30 in good health.

This clonotype was seen a few times. The CDR3 reads CASRPLGAREQYF. The CDR3 DNA reads TGTGCCAGCAGGCCGCTAGGGGCCCGCGAGCAGTACTTC. The chain employs TRBV27 and TRBJ2-5, with D maybe TRBD1 (5 bases). The J call is doubtful: the DNA matches TRBJ2-7 better. The length of the CDR3 is 13 residues. Germline V gene lookup returns CDR1 MNHEY and CDR2 SMNVEV (reference sequence).

This sequence joins TRBV20-1 and TRBJ1-5; D not resolved. Germline V gene data show CDR1 as DFQATT and CDR2 as SNEGSKA (reference sequence). Trimming pared 1 base from V and 0 bases from J, leaving 10 bases between. This CDR3 has 15 residues. The CDR3 loop is CSARGAQSSNQPQHF. In DNA form, the CDR3 reads TGCAGTGCTAGAGGGGCCCAGTCTAGCAATCAGCCCCAGCATTTT.

The chain couples TRBV6-1 to TRBJ2-1; a possible D gene is TRBD2 (6 bases). The ends were cut back, 8 bases at V and 3 bases at J, with 8 bases in the middle. The CDR3 consists of 12 residues. Germline values: CDR1 MNHNS, CDR2 SASEGT. CDR3 loop: CASVGGYNEQFF. The DNA of the CDR3 is TGTGCCAGCGTGGGAGGCTACAATGAGCAGTTCTTC.

The chain recombines TRBV15 with TRBJ2-7; 8 bases fit TRBD1. CDR1 is LNHNV and CDR2 is YYDKDF in the germline V gene (reference sequence). With V trimmed by 5 bases and J by 1 base, 10 bases remained unmatched. The CDR3 is 16 amino acids. CDR3: CATSFPQGAGSYEQYF. In DNA, the CDR3 is TGTGCCACCAGCTTCCCTCAGGGGGCGGGATCCTACGAGCAGTACTTC.

The chain combines TRBV27 with TRBJ2-5, with a possible D match to TRBD2 (6 bases). Germline values: CDR1 MNHEY, CDR2 SMNVEV (reference sequence). Trimming took off 5 bases at V and 2 bases at J, with 9 bases between the two ends. The CDR3 loop spans 13 amino acids. Here the CDR3 reads CASSGGNQETQYF. For the CDR3, the DNA is TGTGCCAGCAGTGGGGGGAATCAAGAGACCCAGTACTTC.

In its sample, this clonotype was seen a few times. The J gene is TRBJ2-5, the V gene TRBV18, with TRBD2 identical over 12 bases. This CDR3 is 17 amino acids long. V trimming: 2 bases; J trimming: 1 base; junction bases outside the gene matches: 5. Germline V lookup: CDR1 KGHSH, CDR2 LQKENI. The DNA for the CDR3 is TGTGCCAGCTCACCATTCCGGACTAGCGGGACCCAAGAGACCCAGTACTTC. Translated, it gives CASSPFRTSGTQETQYF.

The rearrangement joins TRBV24-1 to TRBJ2-3, with D possibly being TRBD2 (5 bases). Germline V gene lookup returns CDR1 KGHDR and CDR2 SFDVKD. The CDR3 runs 14 residues. CDR3 loop: CVVSSGIRTDTQYF. In nucleotides, the CDR3 is TGTGTCGTTTCATCCGGGATTCGCACAGATACGCAGTATTTT.

This clonotype was observed a handful of times. The V and J genes are TRBV6-9 and TRBJ2-7; weak D call: TRBD1 (5 bases). In germline, CDR1 is MNHGY, CDR2 SVAAGI. The CDR3 runs 13 residues. Trimming took off 7 bases at V and 0 bases at J, with 10 bases between the two ends. The DNA for the CDR3 is TGTGCCAGCACCTGGACACGCTCCTACGAGCAGTACTTC. Translated: CASTWTRSYEQYF.

The DNA of the CDR3 is TGTGCCCATGCGGGTGGTACCTACGAGCAGTACTTC. It translates to CAHAGGTYEQYF. The chain employs TRBV6-6 and TRBJ2-7; the D gene is possibly TRBD2 (5 bases). Germline-derived CDR1 and CDR2 are MNHNY and SVGAGI (reference sequence). The ends were cut back, 11 bases at V and 2 bases at J, with 13 bases in the middle. There are 12 residues in the CDR3.

The chain employs TRBV6-2 or TRBV6-3 and TRBJ1-2, with D maybe TRBD1 (5 bases). In germline, CDR1 is MNHEY, CDR2 SVGEGT. This CDR3 is built from 14 residues. V dropped 0 bases and J dropped 2 bases, with 7 bases sitting between them. CDR3 sequence (DNA): TGTGCCAGCAGTTACTCGGGGCTGAACTATGGCTACACCTTC. This codes for CASSYSGLNYGYTF.

V is TRBV11-2 and J is TRBJ2-1; possibly TRBD2 for D (6 bases). Germline V gene lookup returns CDR1 SGHAT and CDR2 FQNNGV. This CDR3 comprises 14 residues. Trimming took off 4 bases at V and 7 bases at J, with 14 bases between the two ends. The CDR3 sequence is CASSSGELLNEQFF. For the CDR3, the DNA is TGTGCCAGCAGCTCGGGGGAGTTATTAAATGAGCAGTTCTTC.

In its sample, this clonotype was seen a few times. The J gene is TRBJ2-6, the V gene TRBV20-1; D gene unclear. Per the germline V gene, CDR1 is DFQATT and CDR2 is SNEGSKA (reference sequence). The CDR3 is 13 amino acids. Trimming removed 3 bases at V and 2 bases at J, with 5 bases between. This chain's CDR3 is CSASWPGANVLTF. The DNA for the CDR3 is TGCAGTGCTAGTTGGCCTGGGGCCAACGTCCTGACTTTC.

Only one count was recorded for this clonotype. This may stem from a read error, because a much larger clone lies one nucleotide away. V and J are TRBV24-1 and TRBJ2-1; D assignment may be TRBD1 or TRBD2 (6 bases each). CDR1 KGHDR and CDR2 SFDVKD come from the germline V gene. The CDR3 sequence is 14 residues long. Here the CDR3 DNA reads TGTGCCACCAGTAAGGAGGGGGTGTACAGTGAGCAGTTCTTC. It yields the protein CATSKEGVYSEQFF.

This clonotype was counted between two and nine times. The chain links TRBV5-4 to TRBJ1-1; no firm D call. Deletions cut 2 bases from V and 6 bases from J, with 11 bases between. This CDR3 region has 13 residues. Looked up from germline, CDR1 is SGHNT and CDR2 is YYREEE (reference sequence). The DNA of the CDR3 is TGTGCCAGCAGCTTTGGAACAAGGGCTGAAGCTTTCTTT. Its protein product is CASSFGTRAEAFF.

The rearrangement joins TRBV9 to TRBJ2-3; no clear D gene. This CDR3 is 16 amino acids long. Germline V gene data show CDR1 as SGDLS and CDR2 as YYNGEE. Trimming pared 0 bases from V and 2 bases from J, leaving 13 bases between. In DNA form, the CDR3 reads TGTGCCAGCAGCGTAGGTCCTACCCCGGCCACAGATACGCAGTATTTT. This translates into CASSVGPTPATDTQYF.